This TCR beta chain came from a study of T-cell memory formation after mild COVID-19. Study-level points and caveats: Clones that got smaller from day 15 to 85 had even CD4/CD8, while clones growing later tipped toward CD4+.

This CDR3 region has 15 residues. Germline V lookup: CDR1 SGHDT, CDR2 YYEEEE. The V gene end was trimmed by 2 bases and the J gene end by 4 bases; junction bases not matched to a gene: 8. This clonotype was seen a few times. What it binds is not known. TCRdb reprocessed the 5' RACE reads with MiXCR, giving one entry per CDR3 protein. The table shows fewer than 90,000 distinct CDR3 sequences, with more than 11% occurring only once. Material for sequencing was PBMCs or a T cell subset sorted from them (not recorded which). This TCR derives from an adult woman who had mild COVID-19 (a few samples of this study predate the infection). Cell type and time point are not known. The J gene is TRBJ2-7, the V gene TRBV5-6, with 8 bases aligning to TRBD2. CDR3 sequence reads: CASSFSGGRSYEQYF. The CDR3 region has the DNA TGTGCCAGCAGCTTTTCTGGCGGGAGGAGTTACGAGCAGTACTTC.